The following is a T cell receptor (beta chain) sequence with its context. Its antigen has not been determined. Per-base qualities were not stored, and no clone one base away is much larger. This record belongs to a study of shared clonotypes between healthy human individuals (dated by TCRdb to between 2020 and 2021). Regarding the research as a whole: The cohort included a few men and a couple of women between 18 and 49 years of age. For each donor, CD4 naive and CD4 memory were each given three plates, CD8 naive was given two plates, and CD8 memory was given one plate. The study deeply sequenced blood TCR repertoires of five healthy adults to estimate repertoire size and the extent of clonotype sharing between individuals. Different laboratories and diverse techniques were used to prepare libraries and sequence TCR repertoires, to increase sequencing depth and limit assay-specific biases. Each donor's leukapheresis produced roughly between roughly 0.85 and 9.5 billion PBMCs. Results and caveats for the whole study, not just this receptor: Naive subsets generally had larger estimated clonotype richness than memory subsets did. Roughly 5.2% of naive CD4, around 3.6% of naive CD8, roughly 2.4% of memory CD4, and about 0.4% of memory CD8 clonotypes were shared across a few donors. Sampling was restricted to blood, and TCR repertoires in tissues likely differ from the TCR repertoires found in blood. Pairwise subsampling indicated that sequencing depth was expected to affect the degree of clonotype sharing among donors. Clonotypes shared by all four sorted-subset donors showed higher generation probabilities than non-shared clonotypes. Incomplete sequencing was indicated by rarefaction of sorted-subset datasets, despite the large sequencing depth. Because the study included a small number of donors, the genetic and exposure-history diversity represented was limited.

Using the deep immunoSEQ assay, TCR CDR3 regions were amplified from genomic DNA by multiplex PCR. Genomic DNA extracted from each cell subset was distributed evenly over all wells of several immunoSEQ 96-well plates, and each plate served as one replicate. For sorted subsets, around 0.2 ug of genomic DNA, equivalent to some 33,000 T cell genomes, went into each replicate PCR. The purified libraries were quantified using a Qubit 3.0 fluorometer, sized with a Bioanalyzer 2100, and then quantified again using the KAPA Library Quantification kit. Every immunoSEQ 96-well plate was sequenced on a separate single-read 150-cycle Illumina NextSeq 550 flow cell. Regarding the original processing steps: Because the immunoSEQ output included only junctional sequences and no quality scores, the filtering could not be the same as the filtering used for full-length reads. To assign V/J genes and CDR3, sequences were annotated against IMGT germline references using PyIR, a Python wrapper for IgBLAST v1.9. Any read was removed if the V/J assignment was weak (E-value above 1e-6), the CDR3 was missing, or the read contained stop codons, out-of-frame junctions, or ambiguous translated residues. V3J clonotypes were defined as sequences sharing the same inferred V gene, J gene, and CDR3 amino acid sequence. Percentage overlap between repertoires was computed as shared unique clonotypes divided by the size of the smaller repertoire. RTK rarefaction, the Chao1 estimator, and Recon v2.1 estimates of unobserved clonotypes were used to assess repertoire richness. Generation probabilities for all TCRbeta clonotypes obtained by the gDNA method from a few donors were computed using OLGA. TCRdb retrieved this table from immuneACCESS and kept in-frame rearrangements only. Not all clones are present; in checked studies, unresolved V genes account for under half, and no reason is known for the remainder. The V and J calls and clone size are taken from that table; D and trimming were inferred from the DNA. The sample table shows a few hundred thousand clones, and 60% to 80% are seen once. The top ten clones comprise over 8.5% of the sample.

The donors were healthy, HIV-negative adults with no recently reported acute infections or vaccinations. All donors were Caucasian adults living in Nashville, Tennessee, USA. CD4+ T cells were enriched through magnetic negative selection, after which naive cells were positively selected on CD45RA and the remaining negative fraction served as the memory subset. Blood was obtained by leukapheresis, after which PBMCs were separated by Ficoll-Histopaque density gradient centrifugation and cryopreserved in liquid nitrogen vapor phase. Analytical flow cytometry was used to check the purity and quantity of every magnetically sorted T cell population. Genomic DNA was isolated from each sorted fraction and quantified by UV absorbance on a Nanodrop 2000c. There are 15 amino acids in the CDR3, from cysteine to phenylalanine inclusive. Only the CDR3 part of the read is kept: 45 bases, read in frame from the first base. Deletion took 2 bases off V and 4 bases off J, with a span of 13 bases between the germline ends. From the germline V gene, CDR1 is SGHTS and CDR2 is YDEGEE.

The sequence is built from TRBV5-8 and TRBJ2-1, with the D call perhaps TRBD1 or TRBD2, each one matching 6 bases. The sequenced sample consisted of memory CD4+ T cells sorted from blood. What this sample's cell subset or site label stands for: CD45RA-negative fraction. This TCR was sampled from a man aged 30 to 39 in good health. The DNA sequence follows: TGTGCCAGCAGCTTTCGCGGGACAACTTACAATGAGCAGTTCTTC. This translates into CASSFRGTTYNEQFF.